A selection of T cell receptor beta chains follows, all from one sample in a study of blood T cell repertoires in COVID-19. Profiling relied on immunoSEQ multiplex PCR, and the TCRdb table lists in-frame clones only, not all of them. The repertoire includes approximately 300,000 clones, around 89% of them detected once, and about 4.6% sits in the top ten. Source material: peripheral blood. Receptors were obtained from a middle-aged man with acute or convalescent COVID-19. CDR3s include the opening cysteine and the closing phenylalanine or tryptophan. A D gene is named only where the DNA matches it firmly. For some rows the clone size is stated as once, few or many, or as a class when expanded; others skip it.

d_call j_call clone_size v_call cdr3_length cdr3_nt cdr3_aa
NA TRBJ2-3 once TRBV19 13 TGTGCCAGTAAAGGGGGTGTAACAGATACGCAGTATTTT CASKGGVTDTQYF
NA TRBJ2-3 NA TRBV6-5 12 TGTGCCAGCAGAGGGGGCACAGATACGCAGTATTTT CASRGGTDTQYF
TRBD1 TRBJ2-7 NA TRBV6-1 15 TGTGCCAGCAGTGAAAACAGGGGCTCTACCTACGAGCAGTACTTC CASSENRGSTYEQYF
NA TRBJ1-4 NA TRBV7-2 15 TGTGCCAGCAGCCACGGGGGGGAGACTAATGAAAAACTGTTTTTT CASSHGGETNEKLFF
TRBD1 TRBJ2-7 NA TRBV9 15 TGTGCCAGCAGCGTCGGACAGGGTCCCCCCTACGAGCAGTACTTC CASSVGQGPPYEQYF
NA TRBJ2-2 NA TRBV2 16 TGTGCCAGCAGTGCGAGAGGCAGGGTGAACACCGGGGAGCTGTTTTTT CASSARGRVNTGELFF
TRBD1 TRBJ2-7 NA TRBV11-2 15 TGTGCCAGCAGCCTTTTATTCGGACAGGGCGGAGAGCAGTACTTC CASSLLFGQGGEQYF
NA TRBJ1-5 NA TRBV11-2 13 TGTGCCAGCAGCGTGGGGGGACATCAGCCCCAGCATTTT CASSVGGHQPQHF
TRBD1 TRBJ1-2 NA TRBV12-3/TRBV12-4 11 TGTGCCAGCACAGGGGGTCGGGGCTACACCTTC CASTGGRGYTF
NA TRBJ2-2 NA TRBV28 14 TGTGCCAGCATAGACAGGTCGCCAACCGGGGAGCTGTTTTTT CASIDRSPTGELFF
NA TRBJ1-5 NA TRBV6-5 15 TGTGCCAGCAGGGTATCCAGGGGTAGCAATCAGCCCCAGCATTTT CASRVSRGSNQPQHF
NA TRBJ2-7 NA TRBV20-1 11 TGCAGTGCTAGAGGACTAAACGAGCAGTACTTC CSARGLNEQYF
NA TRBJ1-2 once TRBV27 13 TGTGCCAGCAGTTTCAGACAGAACTATGGCTACACCTTC CASSFRQNYGYTF
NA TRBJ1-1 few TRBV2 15 TGTGCCAGCAGTGAACCAGGGTACCTTCGCACTGAAGCTTTCTTT CASSEPGYLRTEAFF
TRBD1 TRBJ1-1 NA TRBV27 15 TGTGCCAGCAGTTTACTGGGACAGGGGAACACTGAAGCTTTCTTT CASSLLGQGNTEAFF
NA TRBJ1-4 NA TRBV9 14 TGTGCCAGCAGCGTAGTCGGGGAGAGTGAAAAACTGTTTTTT CASSVVGESEKLFF
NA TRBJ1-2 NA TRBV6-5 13 TGTGCCAGCAGTCACGACAGGAGCTATGGCTACACCTTC CASSHDRSYGYTF
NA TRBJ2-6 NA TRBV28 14 TGTGCCAGCACCCCTGGCCCTGGGGCCAACGTCCTGACTTTC CASTPGPGANVLTF
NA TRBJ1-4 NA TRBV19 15 TGTGCCAGTAGCCTTTTAGGGGCAACTAATGAAAAACTGTTTTTT CASSLLGATNEKLFF
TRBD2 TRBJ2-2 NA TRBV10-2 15 TGCGCCAGCAGTGTAGCGGGGGGAAAGACCGGGGAGCTGTTTTTT CASSVAGGKTGELFF
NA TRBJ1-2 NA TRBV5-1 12 TGCGCCAGCAGCTTTGAGAACTATGGCTACACCTTC CASSFENYGYTF
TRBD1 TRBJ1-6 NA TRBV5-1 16 TGCGCCAGCAGCTCCGGGACAGGCTATTATAATTCACCCCTCCACTTT CASSSGTGYYNSPLHF
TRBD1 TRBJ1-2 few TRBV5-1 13 TGCGCCAGCAGCGGAGGCTCAGGGGGAGGCTACACCTTC CASSGGSGGGYTF
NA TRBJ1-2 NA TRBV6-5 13 TGTGCCAGCCGGCAGGGAATAAGCTATGGCTACACCTTC CASRQGISYGYTF
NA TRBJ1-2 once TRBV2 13 TGTGCCAGCATGACGGTCCCACGGGGTGGCTACACCTTC CASMTVPRGGYTF
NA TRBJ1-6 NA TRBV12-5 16 TGTGCTAGTGGTTTGGATACCGGGTCCTATAATTCACCCCTCCACTTT CASGLDTGSYNSPLHF
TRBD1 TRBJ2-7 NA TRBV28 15 TGTGCCAGCAGTTCAACAGGGGGCCTTAATTACGAGCAGTACTTC CASSSTGGLNYEQYF
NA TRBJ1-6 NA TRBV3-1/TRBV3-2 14 TGTGCCAGCAGCCTGACTGTGCTATTTTCACCCCTCCACTTT CASSLTVLFSPLHF
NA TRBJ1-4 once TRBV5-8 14 TGTGCCAGCAGCCCGCGAGAGGCCTTTAAAAAACTGTTTTTT CASSPREAFKKLFF
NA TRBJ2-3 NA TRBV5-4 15 TGTGCCAGCAGCTTGGACGTCGGGGGCACAGATACGCAGTATTTT CASSLDVGGTDTQYF
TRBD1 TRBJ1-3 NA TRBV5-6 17 TGTGCCAGCAGCCTTGATACAGGGGGCTTGGGAGGAAACACCATATATTTT CASSLDTGGLGGNTIYF
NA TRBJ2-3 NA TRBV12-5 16 TGTGCTAGTGGTTTGGTGGGGGCACCCTGGACAGATACGCAGTATTTT CASGLVGAPWTDTQYF
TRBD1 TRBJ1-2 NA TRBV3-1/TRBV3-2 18 TGTGCCAGCAGCCCTCGATCGGGACAGCCTATCCCAAACTATGGCTACACCTTC CASSPRSGQPIPNYGYTF
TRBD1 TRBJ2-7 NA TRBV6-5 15 TGTGCCAGCAGCGAGTACAGGGGTCGGTCCTACGAGCAGTACTTC CASSEYRGRSYEQYF
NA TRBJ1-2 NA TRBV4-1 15 TGCGCCAGCAGCCAAGAAAGTACCCTCGGGGTCGGCTACACCTTC CASSQESTLGVGYTF
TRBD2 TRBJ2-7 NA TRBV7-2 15 TGTGCCAGCAGCTTTAGCGGGGGGGGCTTCTACGAGCAGTACTTC CASSFSGGGFYEQYF
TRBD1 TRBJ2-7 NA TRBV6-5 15 TGTGCCAGCAGTTACTACCGGACAGGGGTTTACGAGCAGTACTTC CASSYYRTGVYEQYF
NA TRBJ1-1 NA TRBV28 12 TGTGCCAGTACAGGGTCGAGTACTGAAGCTTTCTTT CASTGSSTEAFF
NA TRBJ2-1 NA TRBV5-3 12 TGTGCCAGAAGCCGGGACTACAATGAGCAGTTCTTC CARSRDYNEQFF
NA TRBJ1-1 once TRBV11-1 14 TGTGCCAGCAGCTTAACGGGGGATGGGACTGAAGCTTTCTTT CASSLTGDGTEAFF
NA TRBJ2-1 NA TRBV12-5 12 TGTGCTAGTGGCCGGCTCCAGGGTGAGCAGTTCTTC CASGRLQGEQFF
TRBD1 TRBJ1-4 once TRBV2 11 TGTGCCAGCAGTGACCGGGACAGGGTGGTTTTT CASSDRDRVVF
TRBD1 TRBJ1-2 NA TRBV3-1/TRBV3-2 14 TGTGCCAGCAGCCTGGGGACAGGGGGCTATGGCTACACCTTC CASSLGTGGYGYTF
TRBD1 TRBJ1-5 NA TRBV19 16 TGTGCCAGTGCCGGCCTGACGGACAGGAGCGGTCAGCCCCAGCATTTT CASAGLTDRSGQPQHF
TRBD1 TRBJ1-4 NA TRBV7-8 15 TGTGCCAGCAGCCCTGGGACAGCTAGGAATGAAAAACTGTTTTTT CASSPGTARNEKLFF
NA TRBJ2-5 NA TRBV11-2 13 TGTGCCAGCAGCCCCGGGGTGGGGGAGACCCAGTACTTC CASSPGVGETQYF
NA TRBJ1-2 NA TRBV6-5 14 TGTGCCAGCTATCAGGGGCTCCCTAACTATGGCTACACCTTC CASYQGLPNYGYTF
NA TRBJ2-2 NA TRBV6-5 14 TGTGCCAGCAGTCGACAGTTCAACACCGGGGAGCTGTTTTTT CASSRQFNTGELFF
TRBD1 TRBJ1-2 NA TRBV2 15 TGTGCCAGCAGTTCCGGGACAGGGGCGGGGAGAGGCTACACCTTC CASSSGTGAGRGYTF
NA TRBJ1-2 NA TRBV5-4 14 TGTGCCAGCAGCTTGGTAGGTTCGGGCTATGGCTACACCTTC CASSLVGSGYGYTF
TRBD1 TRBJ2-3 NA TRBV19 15 TGTGCCAGTAGTCTCCGGGACAGGGGGCAAGATACGCAGTATTTT CASSLRDRGQDTQYF
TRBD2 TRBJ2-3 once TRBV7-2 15 TGTGCCAGTGTTATTGGGACTAGCGGCGCAGATACGCAGTATTTT CASVIGTSGADTQYF
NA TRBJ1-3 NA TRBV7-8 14 TGTGCCAGCAGCTTAAGGGGTATTGGAAACACCATATATTTT CASSLRGIGNTIYF
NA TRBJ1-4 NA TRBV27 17 TGTGCCAGCAGTTTATCGAATGGCAGGGCGTCAGGAGAAAAACTGTTTTTT CASSLSNGRASGEKLFF
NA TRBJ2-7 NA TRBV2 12 TGTGCCAGCAGTGAGGGCCGCTACGAGCAGTACTTC CASSEGRYEQYF
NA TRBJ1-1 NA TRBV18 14 TGTGCCAGCTCACCAAAGGGAGCGAACACTGAAGCTTTCTTT CASSPKGANTEAFF
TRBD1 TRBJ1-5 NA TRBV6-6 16 TGTGCCAGCAGTCCCCAGACAGGGATGGGCAATCAGCCCCAGCATTTT CASSPQTGMGNQPQHF
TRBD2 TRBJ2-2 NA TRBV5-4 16 TGTGCCAGCAGCCGCGGACTAGCGGGGGGAATCGGGGAGCTGTTTTTT CASSRGLAGGIGELFF
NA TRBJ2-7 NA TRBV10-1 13 TGCGCCAGCAGTGAGTCGGGGCAGAACGAGCAGTACTTC CASSESGQNEQYF